This TCR beta chain was recovered during a study of a mutant IDH1 vaccine in newly diagnosed glioma. Repertoires were generated with immunoSEQ multiplex PCR, while TCRdb's copy carries only in-frame clones and drops some. The table includes almost 95,000 clones, roughly 89% detected once. Findings of the study overall: Patients showed vaccine-induced immune responses at a rate of about 93%.

To note about this clone: The antigen remains undetermined.

Time point here: week 47, end of study. What each vaccine dose contained was 300 ug of mutant IDH1 20-mer peptide, accompanied by topical imiquimod. In germline, CDR1 is SGHRS, CDR2 YFSETQ. Deletions cut 0 bases from V and 0 bases from J, with 13 bases between. There are 17 residues in the CDR3. The chain employs TRBV5-1 and TRBJ1-3; no firm D call. The specimen was PBMCs, collected from a glioma patient whose treatment included an IDH1 peptide vaccine. This sequence originates from a woman in her forties or fifties with glioma. The CDR3 is CASSLAPERSSGNTIYF. CDR3 nucleotide sequence: TGCGCCAGCAGCTTGGCGCCGGAGAGGAGCTCTGGAAACACCATATATTTT.